These 3 T cell receptor beta chains share one sample of origin, sequenced in a study of control samples from healthy donors and cancer patients (dated by TCRdb to 2018 to 2021). Library method: the immunoSEQ multiplex PCR assay. As stored in TCRdb, this immuneACCESS dataset retains in-frame rearrangements with V and J assigned. A fraction of the clones does not appear; measured against another copy, unresolved V genes explain less than half of the discrepancy, and the remainder lacks a known reason. The sample profile shows tens of thousands of clones; about 91% of them were found once. The ten biggest clones cover roughly 0.91% of the sample. Sequencing was performed on PBMCs. These receptors all come from a man aged 25 to 40 with colorectal cancer.

V gene TRBV19 combines with J gene TRBJ2-5; D is ambiguous. CDR1 LNHDA and CDR2 SQIVND come from the germline V gene (reference sequence). V lost 5 bases and J lost 0, with 10 bases in between. The length of the CDR3 is 14 residues. In nucleotides, the CDR3 is TGTGCCAGTAGTTTTCGGACGGACCAAGAGACCCAGTACTTC. Residues: CASSFRTDQETQYF.

The chain employs TRBV5-4 and TRBJ2-7; 8 bases are shared with TRBD1. J gave up 3 bases and V 2 bases, and 10 bases lay outside the gene matches. The CDR3 is 16 residues long. Germline V gene data show CDR1 as SGHNT and CDR2 as YYREEE (reference sequence). The CDR3 sequence is CASSLWGGQGVYEQYV. CDR3 sequence (DNA): TGTGCCAGCAGCTTATGGGGTGGACAGGGAGTCTACGAGCAGTACGTC.

The chain couples TRBV5-4 to TRBJ2-7; D not certain. The ends were cut back, 7 bases at V and 0 bases at J, with 14 bases in the middle. Germline lookup yields CDR1 SGHNT and CDR2 YYREEE (reference sequence). The CDR3 extends over 14 amino acids. Here the CDR3 DNA reads TGTGCCAGCTCTGGGGATCTAGGCTCCTACGAGCAGTACTTC. Translated, it gives CASSGDLGSYEQYF.